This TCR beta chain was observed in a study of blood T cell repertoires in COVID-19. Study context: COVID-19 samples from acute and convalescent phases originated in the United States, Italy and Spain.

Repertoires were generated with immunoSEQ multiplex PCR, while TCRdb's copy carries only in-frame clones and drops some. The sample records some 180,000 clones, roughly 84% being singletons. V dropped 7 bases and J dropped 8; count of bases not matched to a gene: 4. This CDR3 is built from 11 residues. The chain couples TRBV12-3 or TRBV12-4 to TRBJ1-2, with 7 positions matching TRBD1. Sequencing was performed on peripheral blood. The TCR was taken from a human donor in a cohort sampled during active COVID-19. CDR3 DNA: TGTGCCAGCAACACAGGGGTCGGCTACACCTTC. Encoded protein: CASNTGVGYTF.